These 5 T cell receptor beta chains were all obtained from the same sample, sequenced in a study of blood T cell repertoires in COVID-19. Profiled with immunoSEQ multiplex PCR; TCRdb holds only in-frame clones, not every one. The repertoire holds some 37,000 clones, with approximately 90% as singletons. Specimen: peripheral blood. Every receptor here comes from a man aged 45-65 years in a cohort sampled during active COVID-19.

V usage is TRBV6-5 and J usage is TRBJ2-7; the match to TRBD2 covers 7 bases. The CDR3 extends over 15 amino acids. Germline V gene sequence: CDR1 MNHEY, CDR2 SVGAGI. The ends lost 4 bases at V and 0 bases at J; junction bases unmatched: 6. Written as DNA, the CDR3 is TGTGCCAGCAGTTGGGGGGTAGCGGGCTCCTACGAGCAGTACGTC. Residues: CASSWGVAGSYEQYV.

This rearrangement joins TRBV9 to TRBJ2-1, with a possible D match to TRBD2 (6 bases). Germline V CDR1 and CDR2: SGDLS, YYNGEE. This CDR3 region has 17 residues. V dropped 1 base and J dropped 3 bases, with 17 bases sitting between them. The CDR3 sequence: CASSVRWGGDVYNEQFF. Written as DNA, the CDR3 is TGTGCCAGCAGCGTAAGGTGGGGCGGGGACGTCTACAATGAGCAGTTCTTC.

V usage is TRBV2 and J usage is TRBJ2-5; 12 bases map to TRBD2. The junction had 11 bases not matched to a gene; V was cut back by 3 bases and J by 6 bases. The length of the CDR3 is 17 residues. The germline gives CDR1 SNHLY, CDR2 FYNNEI. The CDR3 DNA reads TGTGCCAGCAGTGAGACTAGCGGGGGAAGAGGGGCCAAGACCCAGTACTTC. Protein: CASSETSGGRGAKTQYF.

This chain links TRBV5-1 with TRBJ2-1, with 7 bases that match TRBD2. V shed 0 bases, J shed 7 bases, and the junction held 7 bases outside the gene matches. Germline V gives CDR1 SGHRS, CDR2 YFSETQ. The CDR3 is 15 residues long. The CDR3 DNA follows: TGCGCCAGCAGCTTGGCGACTAGCCGGCAAAATGAGCAGTTCTTC. It specifies CASSLATSRQNEQFF.

This clone occurred once. The CDR3 DNA reads TGTGCCAGCAGTTATGCGACAGGTGTCGATGGCTACACCTTC. It codes for CASSYATGVDGYTF. J is TRBJ1-2 and V is TRBV6-6, with TRBD1 as a possible D gene (6 bases). Trimming stripped 3 bases from V and 6 bases from J, with 14 bases between. There are 14 residues in the CDR3. CDR1 is MNHNY and CDR2 is SVGAGI in the germline V gene (reference sequence).